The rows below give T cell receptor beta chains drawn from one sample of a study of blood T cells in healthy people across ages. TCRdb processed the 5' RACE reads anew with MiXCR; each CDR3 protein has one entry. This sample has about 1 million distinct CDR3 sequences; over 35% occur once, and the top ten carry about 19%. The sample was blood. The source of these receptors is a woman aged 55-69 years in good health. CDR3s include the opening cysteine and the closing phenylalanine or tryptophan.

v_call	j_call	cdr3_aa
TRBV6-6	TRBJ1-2	CASIGDRVLYGYTF
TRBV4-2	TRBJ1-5	CASSPQEDQPQHF
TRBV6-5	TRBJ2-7	CASSWGTGPYEQYF
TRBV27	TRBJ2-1	CASTFSGSPHNEQFF
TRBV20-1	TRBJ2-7	CSARESFFPYEQYF
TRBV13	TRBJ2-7	CASSYGTSNLYEQYF
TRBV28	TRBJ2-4	CASSPLTRGSLKAKNIQYF
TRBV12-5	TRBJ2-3	CASGFLTSGGRTDTQYF
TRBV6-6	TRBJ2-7	CACSYRTSGPHYEQYF
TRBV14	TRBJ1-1	CASSQDSGGLKVAFF